Below, 5 T cell receptor beta chains from the same sample are listed, as sequenced in a study of T cell changes during pregnancy in multiple sclerosis. Clones were sequenced by immunoSEQ multiplex PCR, and TCRdb holds only the in-frame ones, with some missing. Of about 45,000 clones in the sample, around 93% are singletons; the top ten hold approximately 2.6%. The specimen comprised CD8+ T cells from peripheral blood mononuclear cells, sampled in the second trimester of pregnancy. Receptor source: a female donor with multiple sclerosis, enrolled in a pregnancy study.

This clone was seen once. The CDR3 protein is CAISESGATDTQYF. CDR3 coding DNA: TGTGCCATCAGTGAGTCGGGGGCCACAGATACGCAGTATTTT. The chain employs TRBV10-3 and TRBJ2-3; weak D call: TRBD1 (6 bases). Trimming left V 0 bases short and J 2 bases short, with 6 bases between. CDR1 is ENHRY, CDR2 SYGVKD, per germline. The CDR3 runs 14 residues.

The chain links TRBV7-8 to TRBJ2-1; a possible D gene is TRBD2 (5 bases). The germline CDR1 and CDR2 sequences are SGHVS and FQNEAQ. There are 12 residues in the CDR3. Trimming left V 7 bases short and J 1 base short, with 5 bases between. The CDR3, as DNA: TGTGCCAGCACGGGGTCCTACAATGAGCAGTTCTTC. Its protein product is CASTGSYNEQFF.

The chain combines TRBV13 with TRBJ1-4; TRBD1 agrees at 11 bases. This CDR3 has 16 residues. Germline lookup yields CDR1 PRHDT and CDR2 FYEKMQ (reference sequence). The V gene end was trimmed by 5 bases and the J gene end by 8 bases; junction bases not matched to a gene: 10. The CDR3 DNA reads TGTGCCAGCAGCAGGGACAGGGGGTGGTTTGAAGAAAAACTGTTTTTT. This translates into CASSRDRGWFEEKLFF.

The genes are TRBV19 and TRBJ2-6; TRBD1 matches at 8 bases. V shed 6 bases and J 4 bases; nucleotides not matched to a gene: 17. Germline CDR1 reads LNHDA; CDR2 reads SQIVND (reference sequence). This CDR3 region has 19 residues. CDR3 loop: CASRGIPGQENVGANVLTF. In DNA form, the CDR3 reads TGTGCCAGTAGGGGAATCCCGGGACAGGAAAACGTGGGGGCCAACGTCCTGACTTTC.

The chain recombines TRBV7-9 with TRBJ1-2; TRBD1 is a possible D gene (6 bases). V was clipped by 1 base and J by 4 bases, with 10 bases between them. The germline gives CDR1 SEHNR, CDR2 FQNEAQ (reference sequence). The CDR3 extends over 14 amino acids. The CDR3 DNA follows: TGTGCCAGCAGCTTAGTAGGACAGTTCTATGGCTACACCTTC. This encodes CASSLVGQFYGYTF.